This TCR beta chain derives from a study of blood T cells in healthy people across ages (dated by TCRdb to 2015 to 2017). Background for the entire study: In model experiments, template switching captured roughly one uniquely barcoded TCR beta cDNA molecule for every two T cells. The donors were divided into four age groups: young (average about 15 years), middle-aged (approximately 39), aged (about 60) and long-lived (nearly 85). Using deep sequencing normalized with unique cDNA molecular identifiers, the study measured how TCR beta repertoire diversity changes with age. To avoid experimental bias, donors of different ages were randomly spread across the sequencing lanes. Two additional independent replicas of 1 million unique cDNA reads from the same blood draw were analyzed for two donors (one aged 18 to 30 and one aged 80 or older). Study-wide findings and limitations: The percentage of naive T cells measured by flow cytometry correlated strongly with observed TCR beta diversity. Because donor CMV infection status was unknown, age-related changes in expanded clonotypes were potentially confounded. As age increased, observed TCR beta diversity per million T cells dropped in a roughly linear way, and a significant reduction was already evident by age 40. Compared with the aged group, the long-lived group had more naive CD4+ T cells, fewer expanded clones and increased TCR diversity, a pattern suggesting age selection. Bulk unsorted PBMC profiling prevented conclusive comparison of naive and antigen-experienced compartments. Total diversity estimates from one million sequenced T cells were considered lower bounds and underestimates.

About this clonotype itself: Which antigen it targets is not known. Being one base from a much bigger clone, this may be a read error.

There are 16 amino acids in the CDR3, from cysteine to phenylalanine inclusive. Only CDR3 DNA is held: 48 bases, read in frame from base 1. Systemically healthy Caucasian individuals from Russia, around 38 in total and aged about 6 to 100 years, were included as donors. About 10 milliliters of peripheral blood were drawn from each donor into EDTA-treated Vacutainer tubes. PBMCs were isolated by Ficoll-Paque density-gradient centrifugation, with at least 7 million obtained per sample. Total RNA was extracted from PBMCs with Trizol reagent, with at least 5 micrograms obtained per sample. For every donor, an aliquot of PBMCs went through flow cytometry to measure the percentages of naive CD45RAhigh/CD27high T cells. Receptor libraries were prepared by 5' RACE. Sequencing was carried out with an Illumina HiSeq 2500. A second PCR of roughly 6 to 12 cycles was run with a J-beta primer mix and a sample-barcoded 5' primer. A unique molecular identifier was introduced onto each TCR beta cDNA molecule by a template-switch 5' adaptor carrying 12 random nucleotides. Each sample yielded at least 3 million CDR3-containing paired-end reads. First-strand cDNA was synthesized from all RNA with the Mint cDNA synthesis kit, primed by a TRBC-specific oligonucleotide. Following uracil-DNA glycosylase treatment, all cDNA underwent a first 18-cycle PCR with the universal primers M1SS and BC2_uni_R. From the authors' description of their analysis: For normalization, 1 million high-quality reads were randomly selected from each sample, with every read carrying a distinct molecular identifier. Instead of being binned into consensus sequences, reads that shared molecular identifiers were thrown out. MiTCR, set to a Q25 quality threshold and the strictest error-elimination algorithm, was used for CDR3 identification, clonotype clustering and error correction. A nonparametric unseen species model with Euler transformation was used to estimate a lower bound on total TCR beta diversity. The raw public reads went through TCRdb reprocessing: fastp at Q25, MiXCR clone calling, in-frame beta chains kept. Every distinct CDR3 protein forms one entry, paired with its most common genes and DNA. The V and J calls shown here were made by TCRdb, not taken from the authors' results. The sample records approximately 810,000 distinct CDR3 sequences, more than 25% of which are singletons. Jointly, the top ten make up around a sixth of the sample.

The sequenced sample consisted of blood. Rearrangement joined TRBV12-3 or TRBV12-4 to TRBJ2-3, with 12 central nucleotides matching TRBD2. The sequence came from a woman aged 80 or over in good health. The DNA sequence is TGTGCCAGCAGTTCCCGGACTAGCGGGGTCACAGATACGCGGTATTTT. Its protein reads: CASSSRTSGVTDTRYF.